This T cell receptor beta chain is from a study of OX40 agonist ivuxolimab in advanced cancers. The germline gives CDR1 SGHNT, CDR2 YYREEE (reference sequence). Germline trimming cut 5 bases from V and 3 bases from J; bases unmatched to any gene: 10. The CDR3 is 15 amino acids. Only in-frame clones appear in the TCRdb table, and some are missing; sequencing was by immunoSEQ multiplex PCR. The sample has 77,000 or so clones; about 90% are singletons. The TCR comes from an adult with an advanced solid tumor such as melanoma, head and neck, liver or kidney cancer. Sequences were derived from CD4+ or CD8+ T cells sorted from blood, sampled in a trial of the OX40 agonist ivuxolimab. The chain joins TRBV5-4 to TRBJ2-7, with 8 bases matching TRBD2. The CDR3 nucleotides read TGTGCCAGCAGTCCAAGCGGGAGACAAAACTACGAGCAGTACTTC. This sequence encodes CASSPSGRQNYEQYF.